The 8 T cell receptor beta chains presented below share a single source sample, sequenced in a study of tumor-infiltrating lymphocytes in localized non-small cell lung cancer. The assay was immunoSEQ multiplex PCR, and TCRdb's table has in-frame clones only and misses some. There are roughly 12,000 clones in the sample; around 86% occur only once, and 7.8% lies in the top ten. The sequencing input was uninvolved lung tissue not adjacent to the tumor. These receptors originate from a human donor with non-small cell lung cancer.

In its sample, this clone was seen a few times. The chain carries TRBV10-2 and TRBJ1-2, with D perhaps TRBD1 (5 bases). There are 14 residues in the CDR3. Trimming removed 6 bases at V and 4 bases at J, with 15 bases between. The germline CDR1 and CDR2 sequences are WSHSY and SAAADI. The CDR3 protein is CASSSRAQGYGYTF. The DNA of the CDR3 is TGCGCCAGCAGCTCCCGGGCCCAGGGCTATGGCTACACCTTC.

The rearrangement uses TRBV12-5 and TRBJ2-2; 7 nucleotides align to TRBD1. Per the germline V gene, CDR1 is LGHNT and CDR2 is FRNRAP. V shed 0 bases, J shed 6 bases, and the junction held 4 bases outside the gene matches. The CDR3 sequence is 15 residues long. The CDR3 bases are TGTGCTAGTGGTTTGGTACGGCAGGGGGCCGGGGAGCTGTTTTTT. As protein: CASGLVRQGAGELFF.

The rearrangement uses TRBV5-6 and TRBJ1-4; D is undetermined. CDR1 and CDR2 (germline): SGHDT, YYEEEE. Trimming took 3 bases from V and 0 from J, leaving 9 bases between them. CDR3 length: 15 residues. The CDR3 sequence is CASSSTVATNEKLFF. CDR3 DNA sequence: TGTGCCAGCAGCTCAACAGTTGCAACTAATGAAAAACTGTTTTTT. Complete variable domain (other parts from reference TRBV5-6 and TRBJ1-4): DAGVTQSPTHLIKTRGQQVTLRCSPKSGHDTVSWYQQALGQGPQFIFQYYEEEERQRGNFPDRFSGHQFPNYSSELNVNALLLGDSALYLCASSSTVATNEKLFFGSGTQLSVL.

The chain combines TRBV6-1 with TRBJ2-7, with D perhaps given as TRBD1 or TRBD2 (5 bases each). Trimming took 5 bases from V and 1 from J, leaving 12 bases between them. Germline CDR1 MNHNS, CDR2 SASEGT. The CDR3 has 14 amino acids. The CDR3 region has the DNA TGTGCCAGCAGTTCCCGGGACCCTTCCTACGAGCAGTACTTC. Translating it yields CASSSRDPSYEQYF.

The rearrangement uses TRBV7-8 and TRBJ2-7; TRBD1 matches at 11 bases. Germline values: CDR1 SGHVS, CDR2 FQNEAQ. J lost 1 base, V lost 5 bases, and 7 bases had no gene match. The CDR3 runs 16 residues. CDR3 loop: CASSLRDRGTSYEQYF. In DNA, the CDR3 is TGTGCCAGCAGCCTTAGGGACAGGGGGACTTCCTACGAGCAGTACTTC.

This clone was observed a handful of times. This chain connects TRBV6-5 to TRBJ2-7; no clear D gene. V dropped 2 bases and J dropped 0 bases, with 5 bases sitting between them. The CDR3 spans 13 residues. The germline V gene encodes CDR1 MNHEY and CDR2 SVGAGI. The CDR3 is CASSYGYSYEQYF. The CDR3 DNA follows: TGTGCCAGCAGTTACGGGTACTCCTACGAGCAGTACTTC.

A single count supports this clone. The chain couples TRBV30 to TRBJ1-1; D possibly corresponds to TRBD1 (5 bases). The V gene's germline CDR1 is GTSNPN and CDR2 SVGIG (reference sequence). The germline V and J ends were trimmed by 2 bases and 1 base, with 17 bases remaining between them. This CDR3 has 16 amino acids. The chain's CDR3 is CAWSQVTGLQNTEAFF. The DNA for the CDR3 is TGTGCCTGGAGTCAAGTGACGGGACTTCAGAACACTGAAGCTTTCTTT.

The J gene is TRBJ1-2, the V gene TRBV4-2; tentative D call: TRBD1 (6 bases). The CDR3 sequence is 15 residues long. V was pared by 4 bases and J by 4 bases, with 16 bases between. Germline-derived CDR1 and CDR2 are LGHNA and YNFKEQ. The CDR3 nucleotides are TGTGCCAGCAGCCTCGGGGCAGGGGTAGTCTATGGCTACACCTTC. This gives the protein CASSLGAGVVYGYTF.